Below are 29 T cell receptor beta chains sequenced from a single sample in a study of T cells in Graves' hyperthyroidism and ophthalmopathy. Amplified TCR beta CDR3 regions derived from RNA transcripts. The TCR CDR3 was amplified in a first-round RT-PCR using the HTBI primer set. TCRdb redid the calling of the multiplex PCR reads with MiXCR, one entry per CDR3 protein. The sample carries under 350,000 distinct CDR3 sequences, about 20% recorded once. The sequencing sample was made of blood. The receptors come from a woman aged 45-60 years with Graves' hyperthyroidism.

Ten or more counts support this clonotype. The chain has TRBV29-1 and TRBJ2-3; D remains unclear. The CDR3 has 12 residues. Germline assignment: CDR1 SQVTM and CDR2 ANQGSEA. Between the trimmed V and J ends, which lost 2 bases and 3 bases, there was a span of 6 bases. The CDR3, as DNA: TGCAGCGTTGAACGCGCGACAGATACGCAGTATTTT. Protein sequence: CSVERATDTQYF.

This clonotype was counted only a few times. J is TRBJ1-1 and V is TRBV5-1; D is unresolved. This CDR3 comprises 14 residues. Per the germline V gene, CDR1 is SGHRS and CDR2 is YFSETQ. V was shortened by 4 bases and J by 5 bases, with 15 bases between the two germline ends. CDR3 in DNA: TGCGCCAGCAGCCCTGACAACGTAGGGACTGAAGCTTTCTTT. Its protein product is CASSPDNVGTEAFF.

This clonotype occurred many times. The CDR3 DNA is TGTGCCAGCAGTTTGAGGGGCTTATCGAACACTGAAGCTTTCTTT. Protein: CASSLRGLSNTEAFF. The V call is TRBV28, the J call TRBJ1-1, with D possibly matching TRBD1 (5 bases). This CDR3 region has 15 residues. V gave up 3 bases and J gave up 1 base, with 12 bases separating them. Germline values: CDR1 MDHEN, CDR2 SYDVKM.

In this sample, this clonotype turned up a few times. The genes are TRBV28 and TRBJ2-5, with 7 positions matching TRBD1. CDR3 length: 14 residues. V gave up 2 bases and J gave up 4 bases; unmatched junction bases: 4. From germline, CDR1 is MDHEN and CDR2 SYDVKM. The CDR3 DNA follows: TGTGCCAGCAGTTTACACCAGGGGGTAGAGACCCAGTACTTC. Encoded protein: CASSLHQGVETQYF.

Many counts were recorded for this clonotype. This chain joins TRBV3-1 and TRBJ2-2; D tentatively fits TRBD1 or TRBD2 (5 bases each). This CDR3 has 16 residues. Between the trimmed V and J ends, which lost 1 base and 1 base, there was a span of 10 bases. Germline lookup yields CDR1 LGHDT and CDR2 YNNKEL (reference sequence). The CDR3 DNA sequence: TGTGCCAGCAGCCAAGTGGCAGGGAGGAACACCGGGGAGCTGTTTTTT. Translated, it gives CASSQVAGRNTGELFF.

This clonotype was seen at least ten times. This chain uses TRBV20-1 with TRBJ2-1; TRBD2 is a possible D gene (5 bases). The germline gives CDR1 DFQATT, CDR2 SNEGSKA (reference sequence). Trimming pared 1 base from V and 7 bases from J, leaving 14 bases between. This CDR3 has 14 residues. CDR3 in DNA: TGCAGTGCTAGAGGACCCCTCGGCGGGAATGAGCAGTTCTTC. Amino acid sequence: CSARGPLGGNEQFF.

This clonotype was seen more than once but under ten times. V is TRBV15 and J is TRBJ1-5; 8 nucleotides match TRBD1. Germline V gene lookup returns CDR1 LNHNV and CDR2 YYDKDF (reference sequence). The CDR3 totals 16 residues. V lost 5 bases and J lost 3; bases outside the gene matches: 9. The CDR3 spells CATSGWRGQDNQPQHF. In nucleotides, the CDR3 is TGTGCCACCAGCGGCTGGAGGGGACAGGACAATCAGCCCCAGCATTTT. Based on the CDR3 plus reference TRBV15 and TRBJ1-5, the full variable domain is DAMVIQNPRYQVTQFGKPVTLSCSQTLNHNVMYWYQQKSSQAPKLLFHYYDKDFNNEADTPDNFQSRRPNTSFCFLDIRSPGLGDTAMYLCATSGWRGQDNQPQHFGDGTRLSIL.

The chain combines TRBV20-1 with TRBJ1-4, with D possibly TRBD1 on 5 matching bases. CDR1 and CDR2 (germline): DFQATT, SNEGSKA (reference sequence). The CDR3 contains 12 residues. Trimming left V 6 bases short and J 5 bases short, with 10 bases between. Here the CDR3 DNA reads TGCAGTGCCGCAGGGACCAATGAAAAACTGTTTTTT. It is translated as CSAAGTNEKLFF.

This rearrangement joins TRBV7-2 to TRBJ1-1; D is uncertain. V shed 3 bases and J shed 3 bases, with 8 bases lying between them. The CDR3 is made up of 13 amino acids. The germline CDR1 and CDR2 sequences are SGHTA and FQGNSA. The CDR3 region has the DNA TGTGCCAGCAGCTTTGGGTCAGACACTGAAGCTTTCTTT. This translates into CASSFGSDTEAFF.

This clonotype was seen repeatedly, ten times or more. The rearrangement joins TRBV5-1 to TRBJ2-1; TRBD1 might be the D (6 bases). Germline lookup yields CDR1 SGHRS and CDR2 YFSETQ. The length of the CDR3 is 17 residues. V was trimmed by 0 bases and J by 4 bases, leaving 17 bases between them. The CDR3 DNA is TGCGCCAGCAGCTTGGCTCTAGCTTCCAGGGGTTACAATGAGCAGTTCTTC. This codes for CASSLALASRGYNEQFF.

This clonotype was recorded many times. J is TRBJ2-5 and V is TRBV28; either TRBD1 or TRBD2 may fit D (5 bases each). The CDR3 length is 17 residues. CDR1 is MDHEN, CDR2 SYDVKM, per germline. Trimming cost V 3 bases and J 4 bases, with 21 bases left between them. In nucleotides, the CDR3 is TGTGCCAGCAGTTTCGTTGGGAGAGGGGCGAGGGGAGAGACCCAGTACTTC. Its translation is CASSFVGRGARGETQYF.

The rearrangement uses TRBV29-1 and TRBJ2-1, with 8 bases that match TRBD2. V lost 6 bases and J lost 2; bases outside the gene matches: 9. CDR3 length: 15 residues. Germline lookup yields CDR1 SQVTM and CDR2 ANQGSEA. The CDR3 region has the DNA TGCAGCGTCGGGGGGGCGGGCCCCGCCTACAATGAGCAGTTCTTC. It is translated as CSVGGAGPAYNEQFF.

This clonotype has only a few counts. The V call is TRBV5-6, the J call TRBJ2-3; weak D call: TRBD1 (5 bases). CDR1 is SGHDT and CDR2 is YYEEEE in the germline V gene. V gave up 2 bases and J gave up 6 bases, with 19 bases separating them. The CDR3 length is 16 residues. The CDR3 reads CASSFPQKGVVDTQYF. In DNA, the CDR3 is TGTGCCAGCAGCTTCCCCCAGAAAGGGGTAGTGGATACGCAGTATTTT.

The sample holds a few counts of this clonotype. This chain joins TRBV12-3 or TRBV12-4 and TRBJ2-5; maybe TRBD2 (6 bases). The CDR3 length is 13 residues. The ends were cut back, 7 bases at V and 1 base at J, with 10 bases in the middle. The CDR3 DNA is TGTGCCAGCAACGCGGGGCGCCAAGAGACCCAGTACTTC. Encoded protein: CASNAGRQETQYF.

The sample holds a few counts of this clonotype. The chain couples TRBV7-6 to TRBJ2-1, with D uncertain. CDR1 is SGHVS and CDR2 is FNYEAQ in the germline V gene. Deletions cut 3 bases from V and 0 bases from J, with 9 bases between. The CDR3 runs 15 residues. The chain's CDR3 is CASSFTGNSYNEQFF. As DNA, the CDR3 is TGTGCCAGCAGCTTCACGGGCAACTCCTACAATGAGCAGTTCTTC. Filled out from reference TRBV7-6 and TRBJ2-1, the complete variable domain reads GAGVSQSPRYKVTKRGQDVALRCDPISGHVSLYWYRQALGQGPEFLTYFNYEAQQDKSGLPNDRFSAERPEGSISTLTIQRTEQRDSAMYRCASSFTGNSYNEQFFGPGTRLTVL.

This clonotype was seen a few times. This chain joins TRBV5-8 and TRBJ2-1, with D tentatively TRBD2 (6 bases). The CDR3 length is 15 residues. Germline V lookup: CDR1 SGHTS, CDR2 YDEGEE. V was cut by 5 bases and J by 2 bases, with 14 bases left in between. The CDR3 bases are TGTGCCAGCAGGGTGCGGGGCACTACCTACAATGAGCAGTTCTTC. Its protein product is CASRVRGTTYNEQFF.

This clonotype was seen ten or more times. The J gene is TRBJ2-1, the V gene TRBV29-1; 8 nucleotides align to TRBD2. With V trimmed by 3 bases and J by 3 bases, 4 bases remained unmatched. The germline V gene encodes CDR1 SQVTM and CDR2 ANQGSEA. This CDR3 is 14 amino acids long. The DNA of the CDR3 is TGCAGCGTTGAGAGACTAGCGCGCTACAATGAGCAGTTCTTC. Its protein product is CSVERLARYNEQFF.

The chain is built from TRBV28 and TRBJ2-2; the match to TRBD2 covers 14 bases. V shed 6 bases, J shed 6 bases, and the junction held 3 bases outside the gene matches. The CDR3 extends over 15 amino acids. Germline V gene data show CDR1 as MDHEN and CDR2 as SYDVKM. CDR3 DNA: TGTGCCAGCAGACGACTAGCGGGAGGGGCCGGGGAGCTGTTTTTT. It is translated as CASRRLAGGAGELFF. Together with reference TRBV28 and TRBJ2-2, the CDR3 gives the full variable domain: DVKVTQSSRYLVKRTGEKVFLECVQDMDHENMFWYRQDPGLGLRLIYFSYDVKMKEKGDIPEGYSVSREKKERFSLILESASTNQTSMYLCASRRLAGGAGELFFGEGSRLTVL.

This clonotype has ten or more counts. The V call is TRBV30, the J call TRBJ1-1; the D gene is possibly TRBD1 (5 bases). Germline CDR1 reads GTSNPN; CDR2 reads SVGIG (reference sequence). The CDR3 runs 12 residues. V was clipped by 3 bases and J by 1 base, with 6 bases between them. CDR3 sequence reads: CAWRGGNTEAFF. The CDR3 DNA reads TGTGCCTGGAGGGGGGGGAACACTGAAGCTTTCTTT.

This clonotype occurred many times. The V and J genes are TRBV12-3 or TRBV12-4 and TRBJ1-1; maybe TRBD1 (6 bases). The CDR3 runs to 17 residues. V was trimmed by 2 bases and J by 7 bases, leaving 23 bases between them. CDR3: CASSLHRGQARVGEAFF. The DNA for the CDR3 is TGTGCCAGCAGTTTACATCGGGGGCAGGCCAGAGTAGGTGAAGCTTTCTTT.

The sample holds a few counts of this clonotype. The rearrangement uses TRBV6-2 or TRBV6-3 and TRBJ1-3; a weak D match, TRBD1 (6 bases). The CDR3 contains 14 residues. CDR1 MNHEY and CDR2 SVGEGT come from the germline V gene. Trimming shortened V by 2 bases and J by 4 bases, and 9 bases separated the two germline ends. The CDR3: CASSYGTTGNTIYF. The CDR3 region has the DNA TGTGCCAGCAGTTACGGGACAACGGGAAACACCATATATTTT.

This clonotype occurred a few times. The CDR3 sequence: CASVFLRTEAFF. In nucleotides, the CDR3 is TGTGCCAGCGTTTTCCTGAGGACTGAAGCTTTCTTT. The chain combines TRBV7-2 with TRBJ1-1; D uncertain. The CDR3 is 12 amino acids. CDR1 and CDR2 from the germline V gene are SGHTA and FQGNSA. V dropped 8 bases and J dropped 5 bases, with 12 bases sitting between them. The full variable domain, in which reference TRBV7-2 and TRBJ1-1 provide the parts outside the CDR3, is GAGVSQSPSNKVTEKGKDVELRCDPISGHTALYWYRQSLGQGLEFLIYFQGNSAPDKSGLPSDRFSAERTGGSVSTLTIQRTQQEDSAVYLCASVFLRTEAFFGQGTRLTVV.

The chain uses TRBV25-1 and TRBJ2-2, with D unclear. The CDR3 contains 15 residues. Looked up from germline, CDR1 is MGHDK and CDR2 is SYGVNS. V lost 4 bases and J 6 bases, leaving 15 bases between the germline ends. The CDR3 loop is CASSGSPFGPGELFF. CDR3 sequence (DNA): TGTGCCAGCAGTGGCTCCCCGTTTGGCCCCGGGGAGCTGTTTTTT.

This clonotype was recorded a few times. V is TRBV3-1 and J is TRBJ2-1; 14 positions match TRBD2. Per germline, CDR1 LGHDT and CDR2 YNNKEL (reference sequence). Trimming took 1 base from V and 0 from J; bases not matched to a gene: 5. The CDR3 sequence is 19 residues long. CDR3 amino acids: CASSQGMGLAGASYNEQFF. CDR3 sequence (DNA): TGTGCCAGCAGCCAAGGCATGGGACTAGCGGGGGCCTCCTACAATGAGCAGTTCTTC.

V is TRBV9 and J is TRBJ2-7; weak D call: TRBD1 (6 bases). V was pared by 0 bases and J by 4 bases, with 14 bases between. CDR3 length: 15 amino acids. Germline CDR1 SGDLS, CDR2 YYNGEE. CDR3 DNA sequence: TGTGCCAGCAGCGTAGACTTGGGGCAGGGGTACGAGCAGTACTTC. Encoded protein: CASSVDLGQGYEQYF.

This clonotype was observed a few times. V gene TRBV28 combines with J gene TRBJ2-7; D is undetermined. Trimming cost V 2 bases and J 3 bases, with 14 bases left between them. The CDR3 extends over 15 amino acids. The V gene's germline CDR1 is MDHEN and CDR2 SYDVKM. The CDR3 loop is CASSLKGRVGYEQYF. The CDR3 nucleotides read TGTGCCAGCAGTTTAAAGGGTCGTGTCGGCTACGAGCAGTACTTC.

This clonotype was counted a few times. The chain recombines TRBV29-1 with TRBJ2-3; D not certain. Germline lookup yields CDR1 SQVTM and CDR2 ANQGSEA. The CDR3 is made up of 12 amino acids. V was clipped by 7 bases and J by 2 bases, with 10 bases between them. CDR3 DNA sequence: TGCAGCGGCCAGACAAACACAGATACGCAGTATTTT. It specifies CSGQTNTDTQYF.

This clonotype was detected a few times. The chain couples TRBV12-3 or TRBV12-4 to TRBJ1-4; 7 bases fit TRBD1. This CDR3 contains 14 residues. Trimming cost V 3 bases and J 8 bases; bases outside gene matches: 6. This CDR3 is CASSFTGVKEKLFF. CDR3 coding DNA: TGTGCCAGCAGTTTTACAGGGGTGAAGGAAAAACTGTTTTTT.

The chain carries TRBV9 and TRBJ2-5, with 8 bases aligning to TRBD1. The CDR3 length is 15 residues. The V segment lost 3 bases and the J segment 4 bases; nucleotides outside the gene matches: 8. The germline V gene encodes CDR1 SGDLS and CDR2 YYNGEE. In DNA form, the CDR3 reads TGTGCCAGCAGCGGCGGGACAGGAAGGGCAGAGACCCAGTACTTC. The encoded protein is CASSGGTGRAETQYF.